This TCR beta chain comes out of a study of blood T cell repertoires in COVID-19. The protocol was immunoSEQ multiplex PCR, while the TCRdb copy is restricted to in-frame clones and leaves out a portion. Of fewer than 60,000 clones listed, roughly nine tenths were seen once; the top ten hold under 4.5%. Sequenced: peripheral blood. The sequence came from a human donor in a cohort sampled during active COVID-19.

For the CDR3, the DNA is TGTGCCAGCAGGAAGCCTACAGGTAACACTGAAGCTTTCTTT. It yields the protein CASRKPTGNTEAFF. This chain uses TRBV27 with TRBJ1-1, with a weak D call TRBD1 (5 bases). CDR1 is MNHEY and CDR2 is SMNVEV in the germline V gene (reference sequence). CDR3 length: 14 residues. V lost 6 bases and J lost 2, with 13 bases in between.